This T cell receptor (beta chain) was identified during a study of T-cell memory formation after mild COVID-19. Study-wide points: The study found balanced CD4/CD8 in clones contracting day 15 to 85 and a CD4+ lean in later expanders. The finding that pre-infection memory included some responding clones suggested that cross-reactive memory joined. Among CD4+ contracting clones, most were CM and EM, and CD8+ ones EMRA.

Concerning this clonotype itself: Its antigen is currently unknown.

TCRdb independently ran MiXCR on the 5' RACE reads; one entry per CDR3 protein. The sample records approximately 260,000 distinct CDR3 sequences, around 15% being singletons. Germline V gives CDR1 WSHSY, CDR2 SAAADI. The CDR3 runs to 12 residues. V was trimmed by 2 bases and J by 4 bases, leaving 6 bases between them. The V gene is TRBV10-2, the J gene TRBJ2-7; no clear D gene. The receptor was derived from a man aged 18 to 30 who had mild COVID-19 (a few samples of this study predate the infection). Cell type and time point are not known. The sequencing input was PBMCs or a T cell subset sorted from them (not recorded which). DNA for the CDR3: TGCGCCAGCAGTGAGGTTCGGTACGAGCAGTACTTC. It specifies CASSEVRYEQYF.